This TCR beta chain is from a study of blood T cell repertoires in COVID-19. Study as a whole: Acute-phase and convalescent COVID-19 samples originated in the United States, Italy and Spain. Sample material is recorded as cDNA or gDNA derived from T cells, B-cell-depleted T cells, or PBMCs.

Assay: immunoSEQ multiplex PCR; the TCRdb copy retains only in-frame clones and omits some. The sample contains fewer than 300,000 clones, about 87% of which appear only once. The material sequenced was peripheral blood. This TCR was sampled from a human donor in a cohort sampled during active COVID-19.

CDR3 sequence: CASRDLRDRPHEQYF. Here the CDR3 DNA reads TGTGCCAGCAGAGACCTCCGGGACAGACCCCACGAGCAGTACTTC. The chain uses TRBV7-9 and TRBJ2-7; 7 nucleotides match TRBD1. CDR3 length: 15 amino acids. The germline CDR1 and CDR2 sequences are SEHNR and FQNEAQ (reference sequence). Unmatched junction bases numbered 13, after V lost 6 bases and J lost 5 bases.